This TCR beta chain comes out of a study of identical twins. On this clonotype itself: What it binds is unknown.

TCRdb recomputed calls from the 5' RACE reads with MiXCR, one row per CDR3 protein. The sample carries roughly 710,000 distinct CDR3 sequences, 5.5% to 7.5% recorded once. Germline V gives CDR1 SGHKS, CDR2 YYEKEE (reference sequence). V lost 5 bases to trimming and J lost 2 bases; unmatched junction nucleotides: 7. This CDR3 contains 15 residues. General observations from the study: Conclusions were drawn cross-sectionally by statistical analysis, without following the same donors.

The receptor was derived from a man in his late teens or twenties in good health. Sequencing was performed on naive T cells sorted from blood. The chain uses TRBV5-5 and TRBJ2-3; 8 nucleotides match TRBD2. Here the CDR3 reads CASSREGGYTDTQYF. The CDR3 nucleotides are TGTGCCAGCAGTCGGGAGGGGGGATACACAGATACGCAGTATTTT.